Following are 3 T cell receptor beta chains from one sample sequenced in a study of radiation and T cells in renal cell carcinoma (TCRdb year 2020). The sample's time point label, decoded: blood 4 weeks post-SBRT, at nephrectomy. Taken with the paper, the label for treatment or condition translates to: 15 Gy SBRT to primary tumor, nephrectomy 4 weeks later. Libraries were constructed by the immunoSEQ multiplex PCR assay. TCRdb re-hosts the immuneACCESS table, in-frame sequences only. Its copies lack some clones; in the studies checked, an unresolved V gene accounts for under half of them, and the cause for the rest is not known. A total of around 77,000 clones appear in this sample, less than 85% of them only once. Of the sample, under 2.5% falls within the top ten clones. Sequenced here: blood, sampled from a patient whose treatment included radiotherapy and nephrectomy. These receptor sequences come from a woman aged 55-70 years with renal cell carcinoma.

The J gene is TRBJ1-2, the V gene TRBV5-6; D not resolved. The germline V gene encodes CDR1 SGHDT and CDR2 YYEEEE. The V end lost 1 base, the J end lost 7 bases, and 5 bases lay between the germline ends. The CDR3 covers 11 residues. The CDR3 loop reads CASSLSRGYTF. In DNA, the CDR3 is TGTGCCAGCAGCTTGAGTCGTGGCTACACCTTC.

J is TRBJ1-1 and V is TRBV28, with D hard to call. In germline, CDR1 is MDHEN, CDR2 SYDVKM. This CDR3 is 16 amino acids long. Trimming removed 6 bases from V and 0 bases from J, with 17 bases in between. The CDR3 loop reads CASRPQSPVVNTEAFF. The CDR3 DNA reads TGTGCCAGCAGACCCCAAAGCCCGGTTGTGAACACTGAAGCTTTCTTT.

The rearrangement joins TRBV28 to TRBJ1-1; no reliable D call. Germline CDR1 reads MDHEN; CDR2 reads SYDVKM. CDR3 length: 12 residues. Trimming took off 9 bases at V and 0 bases at J, with 8 bases between the two ends. CDR3 residues: CASQVLNTEAFF. CDR3 coding DNA: TGTGCCAGTCAGGTTTTGAACACTGAAGCTTTCTTT.